The present entry profiles one T cell receptor (beta chain) with its context. Its target antigen remains unknown. The junction departs from germline at one end; a sequencing error may be responsible. Its CDR3 holds 12 amino acids, cysteine through phenylalanine. Only CDR3 DNA remains: 36 bases, in frame from the first base. Libraries were constructed by the immunoSEQ multiplex PCR assay. TCRdb carries this immuneACCESS record with in-frame sequences only. Its versions omit some clonotypes, under half of them owing to an unresolved V gene in the studies checked, with the rest unexplained. Recorded for this sample are almost 85,000 clones; approximately 80% of them occurred a single time. The biggest ten clones account for 9.5% to 13% of the sample. The data belong to a study of control samples from healthy donors and cancer patients (dated by TCRdb to 2018 to 2020).

This receptor chain uses TRBV12-3 or TRBV12-4 and TRBJ2-3; the D gene remains uncertain. The sequenced sample consisted of PBMCs. This receptor was taken from a man aged 60 to 69 with head and neck cancer. The bases read TGTGCCAGCAATTTAGTAGGAGATACGCAGTATTTT. Its protein product is CASNLVGDTQYF.